The text below deals with one T cell receptor (beta chain). The antigen remains unidentified. The data stem from a study of shared clonotypes between healthy human individuals. Study-level background: CD4 naive cells filled three plates per donor, CD4 memory three, CD8 naive two and CD8 memory one. General observations from the study: The expectation was that sequencing depth would affect clonotype sharing among donors. Compared with clonotypes that all four donors shared, non-shared clonotypes had lower generation probabilities.

Clones were sequenced by immunoSEQ multiplex PCR, and TCRdb holds only the in-frame ones, with some missing. The sample gives millions of clones, around nine tenths of which show up once; 0.13% to 0.15% is in the top ten. The sequence came from a man younger than 35 in good health. Material for sequencing was naive CD4+ T cells sorted from blood. Subset defined: CD45RA+ positively selected.

As DNA, the CDR3 is TGTGCCAGCAGTTCCCGCCGGGGCTACCGCAACTACGAGCAGTACTTC. Protein sequence: CASSSRRGYRNYEQYF. The V and J genes are TRBV28 and TRBJ2-7; D tentatively reads TRBD1 or TRBD2 (5 bases each). This CDR3 has 16 amino acids. CDR1 and CDR2 from the germline V gene are MDHEN and SYDVKM. V was shortened by 4 bases and J by 3 bases, with 19 bases between the two germline ends.